Included here is one T cell receptor beta chain sequence, with context. immunoSEQ v3.0 was run at survey level. Here immunoSEQ multiplex PCR was the method, and the copy in TCRdb shows in-frame clones only, minus some. The data hold 30,000 to 40,000 clones, with about four fifths observed a single time. The sample belongs to a study of long-term antiretroviral therapy in people with HIV. Germline V CDR1 and CDR2: SGHRS, YFSETQ. CDR3 length: 14 residues. With 4 bases removed from V and 3 bases from J, the gap between germline ends came to 13 bases. This rearrangement joins TRBV5-1 to TRBJ1-1, with D possibly being TRBD1 (5 bases). This specimen was unsorted PBMCs, taken 0.4 years before starting antiretroviral therapy. This sequence was found in a man between 18 and 29 years old with HIV. The CDR3 sequence is CASSDSWGDTEAFF. The CDR3 DNA follows: TGCGCCAGCAGCGACTCATGGGGGGACACTGAAGCTTTCTTT. Drawing the rest from reference TRBV5-1 and TRBJ1-1, the complete variable domain is KAGVTQTPRYLIKTRGQQVTLSCSPISGHRSVSWYQQTPGQGLQFLFEYFSETQRNKGNFPGRFSGRQFSNSRSEMNVSTLELGDSALYLCASSDSWGDTEAFFGQGTRLTVV.